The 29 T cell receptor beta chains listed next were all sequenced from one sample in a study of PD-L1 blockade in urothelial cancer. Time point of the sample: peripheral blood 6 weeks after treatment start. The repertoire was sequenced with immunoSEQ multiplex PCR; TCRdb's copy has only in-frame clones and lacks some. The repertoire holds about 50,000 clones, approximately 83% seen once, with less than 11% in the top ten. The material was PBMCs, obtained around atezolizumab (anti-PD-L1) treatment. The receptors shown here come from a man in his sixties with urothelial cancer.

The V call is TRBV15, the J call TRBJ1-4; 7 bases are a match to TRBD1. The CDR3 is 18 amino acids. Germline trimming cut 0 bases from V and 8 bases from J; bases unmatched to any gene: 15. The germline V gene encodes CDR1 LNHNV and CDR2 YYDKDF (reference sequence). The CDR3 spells CATSRDFRTDRKGEKLFF. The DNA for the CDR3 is TGTGCCACCAGCAGAGATTTTCGAACGGACAGGAAAGGGGAAAAACTGTTTTTT.

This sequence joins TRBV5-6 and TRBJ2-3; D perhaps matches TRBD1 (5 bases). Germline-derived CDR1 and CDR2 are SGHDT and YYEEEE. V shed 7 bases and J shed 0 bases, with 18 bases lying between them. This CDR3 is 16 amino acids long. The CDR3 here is CASGPDRAASTDTQYF. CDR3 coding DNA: TGTGCCAGCGGACCAGACAGAGCAGCTAGCACAGATACGCAGTATTTT.

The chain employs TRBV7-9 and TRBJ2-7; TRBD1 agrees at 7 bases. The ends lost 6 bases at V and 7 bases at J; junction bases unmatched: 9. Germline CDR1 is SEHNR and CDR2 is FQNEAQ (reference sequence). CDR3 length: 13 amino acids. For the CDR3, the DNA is TGTGCCAGCAGTACCACAGGGGTGAGTGAGCAGTACTTC. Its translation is CASSTTGVSEQYF.

The CDR3 nucleotides read TGTGCCAGCAGCTCGGGACTAGCGGGGGGATCAGATACGCAGTATTTT. Residues: CASSSGLAGGSDTQYF. The gene calls are TRBV7-2 and TRBJ2-3, with 15 bases matching TRBD2. Germline V gene sequence: CDR1 SGHTA, CDR2 FQGNSA. The CDR3 contains 16 residues. V shed 4 bases and J 4 bases; nucleotides not matched to a gene: 3.

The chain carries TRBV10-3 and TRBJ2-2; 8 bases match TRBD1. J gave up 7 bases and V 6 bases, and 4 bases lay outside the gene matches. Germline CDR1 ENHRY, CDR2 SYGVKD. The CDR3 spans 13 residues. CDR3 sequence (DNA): TGTGCCATCAGCGGACAGGGTGGCGGGGAGCTGTTTTTT. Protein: CAISGQGGGELFF.

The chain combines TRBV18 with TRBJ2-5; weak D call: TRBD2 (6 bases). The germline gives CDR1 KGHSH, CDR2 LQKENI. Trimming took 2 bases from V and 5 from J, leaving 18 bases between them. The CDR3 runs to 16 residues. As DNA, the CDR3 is TGTGCCAGCTCACCAAACCCCGGAGGGGTTGTTGAGACCCAGTACTTC. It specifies CASSPNPGGVVETQYF.

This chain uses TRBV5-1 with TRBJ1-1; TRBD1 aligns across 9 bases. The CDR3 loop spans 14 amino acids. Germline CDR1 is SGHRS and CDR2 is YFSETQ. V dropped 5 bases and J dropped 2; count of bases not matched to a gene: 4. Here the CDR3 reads CASRTTGGNTEAFF. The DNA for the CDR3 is TGCGCCAGCAGAACGACAGGGGGAAACACTGAAGCTTTCTTT.

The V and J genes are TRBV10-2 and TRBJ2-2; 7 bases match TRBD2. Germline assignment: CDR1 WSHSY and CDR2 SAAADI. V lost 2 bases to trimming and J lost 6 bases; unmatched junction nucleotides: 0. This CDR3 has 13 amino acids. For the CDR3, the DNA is TGCGCCAGCAGTGAGCGGGGGGCCGGGGAGCTGTTTTTT. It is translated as CASSERGAGELFF.

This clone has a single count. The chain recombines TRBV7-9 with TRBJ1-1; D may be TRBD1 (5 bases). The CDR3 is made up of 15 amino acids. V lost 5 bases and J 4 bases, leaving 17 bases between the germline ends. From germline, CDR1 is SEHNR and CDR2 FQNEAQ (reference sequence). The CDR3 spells CASSGHLSTSTEAFF. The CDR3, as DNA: TGTGCCAGCAGCGGACACCTGAGCACCAGCACTGAAGCTTTCTTT. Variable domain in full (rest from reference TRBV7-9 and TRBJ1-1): DTGVSQNPRHKITKRGQNVTFRCDPISEHNRLYWYRQTLGQGPEFLTYFQNEAQLEKSRLLSDRFSAERPKGSFSTLEIQRTEQGDSAMYLCASSGHLSTSTEAFFGQGTRLTVV.

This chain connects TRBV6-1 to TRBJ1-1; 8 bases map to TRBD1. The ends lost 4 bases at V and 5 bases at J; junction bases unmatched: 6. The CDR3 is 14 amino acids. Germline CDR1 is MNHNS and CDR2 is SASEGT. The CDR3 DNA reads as TGTGCCAGCAGTGTAGGACAGGGACAAACTGAAGCTTTCTTT. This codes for CASSVGQGQTEAFF.

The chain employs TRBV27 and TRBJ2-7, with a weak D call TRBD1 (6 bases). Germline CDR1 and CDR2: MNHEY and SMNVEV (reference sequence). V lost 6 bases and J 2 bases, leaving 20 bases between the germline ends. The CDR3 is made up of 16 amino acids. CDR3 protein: CASREFRGTDTYEQYF. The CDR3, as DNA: TGTGCCAGCAGAGAATTTAGGGGGACGGACACCTACGAGCAGTACTTC.

The CDR3 loop reads CASSRGLGGVGNEQYF. Here the CDR3 DNA reads TGTGCCAGCAGCCGCGGGTTGGGCGGGGTAGGGAACGAGCAGTACTTC. The rearrangement joins TRBV5-4 to TRBJ2-7, with D maybe TRBD2 (6 bases). This CDR3 comprises 16 residues. In germline, CDR1 is SGHNT, CDR2 YYREEE (reference sequence). V was trimmed by 4 bases and J by 5 bases, leaving 22 bases between them.

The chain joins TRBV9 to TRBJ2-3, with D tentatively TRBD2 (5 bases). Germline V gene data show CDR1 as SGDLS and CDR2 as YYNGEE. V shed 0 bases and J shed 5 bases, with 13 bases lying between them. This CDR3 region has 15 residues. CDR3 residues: CASSVGVGVVDTQYF. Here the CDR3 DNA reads TGTGCCAGCAGCGTAGGTGTGGGAGTAGTAGATACGCAGTATTTT.

CDR3 nucleotide sequence: TGTGCCAGCAGCCAGAGCGCTGGACAGGGGGTTCATTCACCCCTCCACTTT. This gives the protein CASSQSAGQGVHSPLHF. The V gene is TRBV4-2, the J gene TRBJ1-6, with 10 bases that match TRBD1. The CDR3 spans 17 residues. V trimming: 3 bases; J trimming: 8 bases; junction bases outside the gene matches: 10. The germline V gene encodes CDR1 LGHNA and CDR2 YNFKEQ.

The CDR3, as DNA: TGCGCCAGCAGCCAAGAGCGGGGGGCCGGATCGGAGACCCAGTACTTC. Protein product: CASSQERGAGSETQYF. The genes are TRBV4-1 and TRBJ2-5; 8 bases map to TRBD2. The ends lost 0 bases at V and 5 bases at J; junction bases unmatched: 8. This CDR3 spans 16 amino acids. Germline CDR1 MGHRA, CDR2 YSYEKL.

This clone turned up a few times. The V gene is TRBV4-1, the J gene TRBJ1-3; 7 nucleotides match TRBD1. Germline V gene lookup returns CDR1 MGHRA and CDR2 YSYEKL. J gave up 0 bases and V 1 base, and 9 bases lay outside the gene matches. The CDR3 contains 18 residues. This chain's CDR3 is CASSQASQGGSSGNTIYF. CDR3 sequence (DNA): TGCGCCAGCAGCCAAGCTTCCCAGGGGGGTAGCTCTGGAAACACCATATATTTT.

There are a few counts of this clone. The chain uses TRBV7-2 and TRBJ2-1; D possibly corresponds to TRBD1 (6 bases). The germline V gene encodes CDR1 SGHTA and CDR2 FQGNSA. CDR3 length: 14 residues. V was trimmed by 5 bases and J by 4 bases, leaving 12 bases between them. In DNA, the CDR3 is TGTGCCAGCAGCCCGGGACAAAAGTACAATGAGCAGTTCTTC. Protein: CASSPGQKYNEQFF.

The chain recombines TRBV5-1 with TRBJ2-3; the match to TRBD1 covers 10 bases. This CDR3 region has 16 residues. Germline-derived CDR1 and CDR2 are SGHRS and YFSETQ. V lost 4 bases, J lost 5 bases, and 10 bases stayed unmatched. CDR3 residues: CASSAHRDRGVDTQYF. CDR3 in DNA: TGCGCCAGCAGCGCCCACCGGGACAGGGGCGTAGATACGCAGTATTTT.

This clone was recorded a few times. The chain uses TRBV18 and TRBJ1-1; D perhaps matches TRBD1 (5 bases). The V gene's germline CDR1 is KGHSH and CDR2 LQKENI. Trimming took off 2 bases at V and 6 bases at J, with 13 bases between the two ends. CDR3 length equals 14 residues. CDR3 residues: CASSPGGLGAEAFF. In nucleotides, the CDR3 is TGTGCCAGCTCACCAGGGGGGTTAGGGGCTGAAGCTTTCTTT.

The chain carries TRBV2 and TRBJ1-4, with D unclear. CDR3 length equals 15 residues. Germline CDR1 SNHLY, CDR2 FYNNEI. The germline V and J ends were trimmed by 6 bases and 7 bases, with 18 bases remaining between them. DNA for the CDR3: TGTGCCAGCAGGGGATCAGGTGGCGGGGTTGAAAAACTGTTTTTT. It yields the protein CASRGSGGGVEKLFF.

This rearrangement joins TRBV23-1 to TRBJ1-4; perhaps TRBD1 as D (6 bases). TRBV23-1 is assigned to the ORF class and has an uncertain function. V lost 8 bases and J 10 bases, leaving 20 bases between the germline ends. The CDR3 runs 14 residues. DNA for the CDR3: TGCGCCAGCCCACGGGAGGCAGGGGAGACAAAACTGTTTTTT. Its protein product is CASPREAGETKLFF.

The CDR3 DNA follows: TGTGCCAGCAGAGACATGAACACCGGGGAGCTGTTTTTT. Translating it yields CASRDMNTGELFF. V gene TRBV6-1 combines with J gene TRBJ2-2; D not resolved. This CDR3 region has 13 residues. Germline assignment: CDR1 MNHNS and CDR2 SASEGT. V was shortened by 6 bases and J by 1 base, with 6 bases between the two germline ends.

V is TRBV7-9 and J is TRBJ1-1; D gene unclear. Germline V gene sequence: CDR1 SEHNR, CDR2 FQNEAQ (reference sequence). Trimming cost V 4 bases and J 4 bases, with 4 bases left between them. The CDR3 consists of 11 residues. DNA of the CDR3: TGTGCCAGCAGCTCGCGCACTGAAGCTTTCTTT. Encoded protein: CASSSRTEAFF.

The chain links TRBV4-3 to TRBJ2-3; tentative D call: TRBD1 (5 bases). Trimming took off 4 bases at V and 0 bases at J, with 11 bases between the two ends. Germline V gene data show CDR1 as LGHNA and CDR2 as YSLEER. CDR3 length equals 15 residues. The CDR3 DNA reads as TGCGCCAGCAGCCCAAGACAGAGCAGCACAGATACGCAGTATTTT. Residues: CASSPRQSSTDTQYF.

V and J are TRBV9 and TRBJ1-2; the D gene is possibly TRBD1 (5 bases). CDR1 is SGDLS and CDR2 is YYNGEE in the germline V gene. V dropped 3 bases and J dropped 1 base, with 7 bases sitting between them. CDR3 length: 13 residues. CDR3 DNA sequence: TGTGCCAGCAGCGAGACAGTTAACTATGGCTACACCTTC. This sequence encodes CASSETVNYGYTF. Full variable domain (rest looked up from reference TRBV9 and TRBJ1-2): DSGVTQTPKHLITATGQRVTLRCSPRSGDLSVYWYQQSLDQGLQFLIQYYNGEERAKGNILERFSAQQFPDLHSELNLSSLELGDSALYFCASSETVNYGYTFGSGTRLTVV.

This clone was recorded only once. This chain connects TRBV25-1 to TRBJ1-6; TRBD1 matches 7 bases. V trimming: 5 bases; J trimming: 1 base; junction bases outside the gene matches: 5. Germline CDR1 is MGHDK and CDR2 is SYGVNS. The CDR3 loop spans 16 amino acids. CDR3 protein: CASSSGGWSYNSPLHF. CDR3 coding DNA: TGTGCCAGCAGTTCAGGGGGGTGGTCCTATAATTCACCCCTCCACTTT.

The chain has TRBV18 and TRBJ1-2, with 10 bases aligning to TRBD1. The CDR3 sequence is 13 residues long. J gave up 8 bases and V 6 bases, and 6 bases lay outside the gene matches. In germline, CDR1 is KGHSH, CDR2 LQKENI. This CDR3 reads CASSLDRGQGYTF. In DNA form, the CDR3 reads TGTGCCAGCTCGCTCGACAGGGGGCAAGGCTACACCTTC. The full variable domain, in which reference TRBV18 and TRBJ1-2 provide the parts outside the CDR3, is NAGVMQNPRHLVRRRGQEARLRCSPMKGHSHVYWYRQLPEEGLKFMVYLQKENIIDESGMPKERFSAEFPKEGPSILRIQQVVRGDSAAYFCASSLDRGQGYTFGSGTRLTVV.

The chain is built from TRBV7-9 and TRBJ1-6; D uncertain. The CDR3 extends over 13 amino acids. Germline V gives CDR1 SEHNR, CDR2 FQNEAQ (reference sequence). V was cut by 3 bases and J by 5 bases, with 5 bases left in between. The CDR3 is CASSFRDNSPLHF. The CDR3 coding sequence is TGTGCCAGCAGCTTCCGGGATAATTCACCCCTCCACTTT.

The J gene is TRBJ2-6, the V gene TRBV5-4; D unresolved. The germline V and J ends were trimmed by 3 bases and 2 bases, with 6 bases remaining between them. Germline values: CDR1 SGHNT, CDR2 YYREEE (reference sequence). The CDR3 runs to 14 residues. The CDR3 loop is CASSSKTGANVLTF. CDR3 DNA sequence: TGTGCCAGCAGCTCAAAAACTGGGGCCAACGTCCTGACTTTC.